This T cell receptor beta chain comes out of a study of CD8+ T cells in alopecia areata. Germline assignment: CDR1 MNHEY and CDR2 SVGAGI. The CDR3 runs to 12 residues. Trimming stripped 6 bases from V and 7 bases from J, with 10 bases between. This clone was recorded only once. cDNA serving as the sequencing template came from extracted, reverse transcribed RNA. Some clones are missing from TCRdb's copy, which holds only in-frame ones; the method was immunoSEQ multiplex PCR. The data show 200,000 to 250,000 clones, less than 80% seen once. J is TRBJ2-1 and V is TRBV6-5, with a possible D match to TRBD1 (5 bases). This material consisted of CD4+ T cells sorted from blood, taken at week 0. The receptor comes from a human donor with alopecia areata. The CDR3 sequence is CASSNRRNEQFF. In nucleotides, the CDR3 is TGTGCCAGCAGCAACAGGAGAAATGAGCAGTTCTTC.